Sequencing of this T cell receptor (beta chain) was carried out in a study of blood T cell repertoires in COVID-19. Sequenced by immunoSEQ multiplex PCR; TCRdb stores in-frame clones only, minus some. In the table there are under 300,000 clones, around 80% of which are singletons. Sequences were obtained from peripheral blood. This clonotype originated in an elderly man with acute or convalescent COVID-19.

CDR3 nucleotides: TGTGCCAGCAGTCCAGGGACTAGCGCGAACAATGAGCAGTTCTTC. Amino acids: CASSPGTSANNEQFF. The rearrangement uses TRBV28 and TRBJ2-1; TRBD2 matches at 10 bases. Germline loops: CDR1 MDHEN, CDR2 SYDVKM. The CDR3 is 15 amino acids. The V gene end was trimmed by 5 bases and the J gene end by 5 bases; junction bases not matched to a gene: 6.